A single T cell receptor beta chain is shown here with its context. The target antigen is unknown. Germline CDR1 and CDR2: MNHNY and SVGAGI (reference sequence). Trimming took 2 bases from V and 0 from J, leaving 10 bases between them. The CDR3 is 15 amino acids. This sample is part of a study of cytomegalovirus exposure and HLA in healthy donors. Study at large: There were 117 million unique TCR beta sequences, drawn from about 179 million T cells, in an earlier analysis.

Study findings and constraints: Donors were assumed by presence/absence analyses to have roughly uniform sequencing depth. Among the CMV-associated chains, three were confirmed in vitro as specific for CMV antigens. The classifier reportedly diagnosed cytomegalovirus status with high sensitivity and specificity.

In the PCR, 60 Vbeta and 13 Jbeta primers were used. The table came from immunoSEQ multiplex PCR; TCRdb's copy has only in-frame clones and leaves some out. The sample has over 150,000 clones; roughly 84% are singletons. The specimen was PBMCs. This chain joins TRBV6-6 and TRBJ1-1; D is perhaps TRBD1 (5 bases). This TCR was sampled from a boy younger than 10 in good health and CMV-seronegative. The CDR3 DNA follows: TGTGCCAGCAGTTACGCCCGGGGGGTGAACACTGAAGCTTTCTTT. Encoded protein: CASSYARGVNTEAFF.